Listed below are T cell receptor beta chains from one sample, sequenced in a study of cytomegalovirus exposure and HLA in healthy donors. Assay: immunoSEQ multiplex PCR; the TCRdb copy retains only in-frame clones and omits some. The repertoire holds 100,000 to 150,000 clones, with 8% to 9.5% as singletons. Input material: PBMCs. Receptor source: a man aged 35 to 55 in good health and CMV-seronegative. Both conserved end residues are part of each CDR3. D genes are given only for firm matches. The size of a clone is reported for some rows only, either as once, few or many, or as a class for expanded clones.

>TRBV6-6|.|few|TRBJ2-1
TGTGCCAGCAGGGACCGGGACACACTGTACAATGAGCAGTTCTTC
CASRDRDTLYNEQFF
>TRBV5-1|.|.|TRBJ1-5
TGCGCCAGCAGCTTGGAGCGTGATCAGCCCCAGCATTTT
CASSLERDQPQHF
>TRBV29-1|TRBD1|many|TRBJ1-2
TGCAGCGTCCGCACGGACAGGGACGGATATGGCTACACCTTC
CSVRTDRDGYGYTF
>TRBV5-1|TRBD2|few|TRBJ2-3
TGCGCCAGCAGCAGACGGGGTAGCGGGGGTGCAGATACGCAGTATTTT
CASSRRGSGGADTQYF
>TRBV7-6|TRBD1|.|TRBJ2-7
TGTGCCAGCAGCAATGGGGACAGGGCAGCCTACGAGCAGTACTTC
CASSNGDRAAYEQYF
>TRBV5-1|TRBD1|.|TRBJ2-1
TGCGCCAGCGGCGAACAGGGGGTTACAGGCAATGAGCAGTTCTTC
CASGEQGVTGNEQFF
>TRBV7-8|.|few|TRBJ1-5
TGTGCCAGCAGCTTGCTCGACAGTCAACCCGGGCCCCAGCATTTT
CASSLLDSQPGPQHF
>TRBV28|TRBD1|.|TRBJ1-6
TGTGCCAGCAGTGGAGGGGGCAGCCCTAATTCACCCCTCCACTTT
CASSGGGSPNSPLHF
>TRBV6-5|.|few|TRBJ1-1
TGTGCCAGCGCTACAGGGACCACTGAAGCTTTCTTT
CASATGTTEAFF
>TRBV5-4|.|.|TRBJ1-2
TGTGCCAGCAGCGATGGCCCGGGTATTGGCTATGGCTACACCTTC
CASSDGPGIGYGYTF
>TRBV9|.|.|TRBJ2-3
TGTGCCAGCAGCGTTGGGGGCCTAGTAAGCACAGATACGCAGTATTTT
CASSVGGLVSTDTQYF
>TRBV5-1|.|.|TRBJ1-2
TGCGCCAGCAGCTTGGCCTTGGGGGGTAAGGGGCCTTATGGCTACACCTTC
CASSLALGGKGPYGYTF
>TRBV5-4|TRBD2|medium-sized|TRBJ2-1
TGTGCCAGCAGCTTGGAGGGGCGGGGGTGGGACAATGAGCAGTTCTTC
CASSLEGRGWDNEQFF
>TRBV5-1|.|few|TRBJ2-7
TGCGCCAGCAGCCCCGGACAGCTCTCCTACGAGCAGTACTTC
CASSPGQLSYEQYF
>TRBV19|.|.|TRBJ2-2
TGTGCCAGTAGTCCCATGTACACCGGGGAGCTGTTTTTT
CASSPMYTGELFF
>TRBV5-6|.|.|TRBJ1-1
TGTGCCAGCAGCTACTGGACGGGGTCCACTGAAGCTTTCTTT
CASSYWTGSTEAFF
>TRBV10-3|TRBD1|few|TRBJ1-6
TGTGCCATCAGTGAGGACAGGGAAGGTTCACCCCTCCACTTT
CAISEDREGSPLHF
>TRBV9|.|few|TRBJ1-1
TGTGCCAGCAGCCCCGGGACACCTATTAACACTGAAGCTTTCTTT
CASSPGTPINTEAFF
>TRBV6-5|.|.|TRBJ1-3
TGTGCCAGCAGTTACTCGGGCAGTATCTCTGGAAACACCATATATTTT
CASSYSGSISGNTIYF
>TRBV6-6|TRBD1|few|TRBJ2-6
TGTGCCAACGGACAGGGCTCTGGGGCCAACGTCCTGACTTTC
CANGQGSGANVLTF
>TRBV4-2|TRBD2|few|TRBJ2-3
TGTGCCAGCAGCCAAGACGCGGCGCGGGGGGGCGGTACGCAGTATTTT
CASSQDAARGGGTQYF
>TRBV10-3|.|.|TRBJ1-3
TGTGCCATCAGTGAGTCGCGAACAGGGTATGGAAACACCATATATTTT
CAISESRTGYGNTIYF
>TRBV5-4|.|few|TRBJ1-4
TGTGCCAGCAGCACCAGGGGCGGGGGCCATGAAAAACTGTTTTTT
CASSTRGGGHEKLFF
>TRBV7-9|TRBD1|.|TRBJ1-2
TGTGCCAGCACCACCGGGTGGACAGGGGTTTATGGCTACACCTTC
CASTTGWTGVYGYTF